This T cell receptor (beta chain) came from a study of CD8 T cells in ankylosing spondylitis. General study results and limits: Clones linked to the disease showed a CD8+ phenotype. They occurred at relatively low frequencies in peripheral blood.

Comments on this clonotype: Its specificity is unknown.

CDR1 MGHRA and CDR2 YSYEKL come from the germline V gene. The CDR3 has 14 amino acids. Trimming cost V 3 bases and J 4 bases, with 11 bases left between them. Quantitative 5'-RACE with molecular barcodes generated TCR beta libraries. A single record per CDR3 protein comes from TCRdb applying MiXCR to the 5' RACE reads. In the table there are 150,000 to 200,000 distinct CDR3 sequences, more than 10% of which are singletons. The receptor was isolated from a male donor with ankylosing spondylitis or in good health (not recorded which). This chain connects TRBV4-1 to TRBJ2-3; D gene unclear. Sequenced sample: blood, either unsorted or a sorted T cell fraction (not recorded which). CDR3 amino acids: CASSHLGPPDTQYF. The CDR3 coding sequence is TGCGCCAGCAGCCACCTCGGACCCCCAGATACGCAGTATTTT.